The 4 T cell receptor beta chains below come from one sample, sequenced in a study of vaccination and CD4 T cells after COVID-19. An Oncomine TCR Beta short-read assay was used to sequence the DNA from cultured CD4+ T cells. TCRdb fed the PCR reads into MiXCR, producing one record per CDR3 protein. The sample consists of about 5,500 distinct CDR3 sequences, about 71% of them appearing once. These receptors have no identified antigens. Specified treatment: approximately nine-day PBMC culture with coronavirus spike peptide pools or control peptides (ViraFEST assay). Sequencing was performed on CD4+ T cells from blood, cultured in vitro. Receptor source: a human donor who had recovered from COVID-19.

The V gene is TRBV6-1, the J gene TRBJ2-2; TRBD1 matches at 10 bases. The V and J ends lost 7 bases and 5 bases, in that order; junction bases with no gene match: 7. From germline, CDR1 is MNHNS and CDR2 SASEGT. The CDR3 has 15 amino acids. For the CDR3, the DNA is TGTGCCAGCAACGCCGACAGGGGGCGAACCGGGGAGCTGTTTTTT. The encoded protein is CASNADRGRTGELFF.

This clonotype was detected a few times. The junction departs from germline at one end; a sequencing error may be responsible. V is TRBV7-7 and J is TRBJ2-3; no firm D call. The germline V gene has CDR1 SSHAT and CDR2 FNYEAQ (reference sequence). The CDR3 sequence is 15 residues long. In DNA, the CDR3 is TGTGCTAGCAGCTTACTTGCCACTAGCACAGATACGCAGTATTTT. It codes for CASSLLATSTDTQYF. Combining the CDR3 with reference TRBV7-7 and TRBJ2-3 gives the whole variable domain GAGVSQSPRYKVTKRGQDVTLRCDPISSHATLYWYQQALGQGPEFLTYFNYEAQPDKSGLPSDRFSAERPEGSISTLTIQRTEQRDSAMYRCASSLLATSTDTQYFGPGTRLTVL.

The CDR3 loop is CASSSYDRLETQYF. The CDR3 region has the DNA TGTGCCAGCAGTTCCTATGACAGACTGGAGACCCAGTACTTC. The chain joins TRBV6-5 to TRBJ2-5, with D maybe TRBD1 (5 bases). Trimming took 4 bases from V and 5 from J, leaving 14 bases between them. Germline CDR1 and CDR2: MNHEY and SVGAGI. This CDR3 spans 14 amino acids.

This rearrangement joins TRBV27 to TRBJ1-2; 7 nucleotides align to TRBD1. Unmatched junction bases numbered 19, after V lost 5 bases and J lost 1 base. CDR1 is MNHEY and CDR2 is SMNVEV in the germline V gene (reference sequence). The CDR3 extends over 19 amino acids. In DNA, the CDR3 is TGTGCCAGCAGTCCAACCCCCAGACAGGGAATCGGTGGTAACTATGGCTACACCTTC. This gives the protein CASSPTPRQGIGGNYGYTF.